This TCR beta chain was observed in a study of blood T cells in healthy people across ages. For the second PCR, which ran for about 7 to 11 cycles, a sample-barcoded 5' primer and a J-beta primer mix were used. TCRdb re-called the 5' RACE reads with MiXCR, one entry per CDR3 protein. In the table there are about 640,000 distinct CDR3 sequences, around three fifths of which are singletons. Sequenced: blood. The source is a man in his 60s in good health.

In DNA, the CDR3 is TGTGCCAGCAATGTGAACACTGAAGCTTTCTTT. Its protein product is CASNVNTEAFF. The chain uses TRBV28 and TRBJ1-1; D is unclear. This CDR3 is 11 amino acids long. The germline V gene has CDR1 MDHEN and CDR2 SYDVKM. V lost 7 bases, J lost 0 bases, and 3 bases lay in between.